The next 16 T cell receptor beta chains were all read from a single sample in a study of OX40 agonist ivuxolimab in advanced cancers. The assay was immunoSEQ multiplex PCR, and TCRdb's table has in-frame clones only and misses some. The sample consists of 70,000 or so clones, 85% to 90% of them appearing once. The starting material was CD4+ or CD8+ T cells sorted from blood, obtained in a trial of the OX40 agonist ivuxolimab. All receptors come from an adult with an advanced solid tumor such as melanoma, head and neck, liver or kidney cancer.

The chain uses TRBV11-1 and TRBJ2-7; 9 positions match TRBD2. This CDR3 is built from 14 residues. Germline values: CDR1 SGHAT, CDR2 FQDESV (reference sequence). V shed 3 bases, J shed 6 bases, and the junction held 6 bases outside the gene matches. The CDR3 sequence: CASSLAGGPLEQYF. CDR3 nucleotide sequence: TGTGCCAGCAGCTTGGCGGGGGGGCCGCTCGAGCAGTACTTC. The whole variable domain, filled in from reference TRBV11-1 and TRBJ2-7, reads EAEVAQSPRYKITEKSQAVAFWCDPISGHATLYWYRQILGQGPELLVQFQDESVVDDSQLPKDRFSAERLKGVDSTLKIQPAELGDSAMYLCASSLAGGPLEQYFGPGTRLTVT.

The chain employs TRBV19 and TRBJ2-6; D unclear. The length of the CDR3 is 13 residues. Germline CDR1 and CDR2: LNHDA and SQIVND (reference sequence). V lost 8 bases and J 1 base, leaving 6 bases between the germline ends. CDR3 in DNA: TGTGCCAGTGGTGGGTCTGGGGCCAACGTCCTGACTTTC. This gives the protein CASGGSGANVLTF.

This clone was detected once. The V call is TRBV5-4, the J call TRBJ2-5; 10 bases are shared with TRBD1. The CDR3 is made up of 13 amino acids. The trim removed 3 bases at V and 5 bases at J, leaving 1 base unmatched. CDR1 is SGHNT, CDR2 YYREEE, per germline (reference sequence). The CDR3 is CASSSDRGETQYF. The CDR3 nucleotides read TGTGCCAGCAGCTCGGACAGGGGGGAGACCCAGTACTTC.

A word on this clone: One junction end does not reproduce the germline sequence, and a read error may be involved. The chain recombines TRBV5-1 with TRBJ1-5; D is ambiguous. The CDR3 is made up of 15 amino acids. Germline V lookup: CDR1 SGHRS, CDR2 YFSETQ. In nucleotides, the CDR3 is TGTGCCAGCAGCTTGGAGGGAGCCGGCAATCAGCCCCAGCATTTT. Translation: CASSLEGAGNQPQHF.

The CDR3 DNA reads as TGTGCCAGCAGCTTCTCGGGGCTGCGGGATCAGCCCCAGCATTTT. Amino acid sequence: CASSFSGLRDQPQHF. This sequence joins TRBV5-6 and TRBJ1-5; perhaps TRBD1 as D (5 bases). The CDR3 consists of 15 residues. Germline assignment: CDR1 SGHDT and CDR2 YYEEEE. With 2 bases removed from V and 5 bases from J, the gap between germline ends came to 14 bases.

The chain joins TRBV7-2 to TRBJ2-2; TRBD2 aligns across 14 bases. The CDR3 contains 19 residues. J lost 5 bases, V lost 4 bases, and 12 bases had no gene match. Looked up from germline, CDR1 is SGHTA and CDR2 is FQGNSA. The CDR3 DNA follows: TGTGCCAGCAGCTCGCAGGGACTAGCGGGGGCAGGGGGGACCGGGGAGCTGTTTTTT. Its translation: CASSSQGLAGAGGTGELFF. The full variable domain, rest sourced from reference TRBV7-2 and TRBJ2-2, is GAGVSQSPSNKVTEKGKDVELRCDPISGHTALYWYRQSLGQGLEFLIYFQGNSAPDKSGLPSDRFSAERTGGSVSTLTIQRTQQEDSAVYLCASSSQGLAGAGGTGELFFGEGSRLTVL.

The rearrangement links TRBV29-1 to TRBJ1-3; D remains unclear. CDR3 length: 13 amino acids. CDR1 and CDR2 (germline): SQVTM, ANQGSEA. Trimming shortened V by 6 bases and J by 0 bases, and 9 bases separated the two germline ends. The CDR3 loop is CSVLGSSGNTIYF. The CDR3 nucleotides are TGCAGCGTCCTCGGGTCCTCTGGAAACACCATATATTTT.

This rearrangement joins TRBV4-3 to TRBJ1-2; D unresolved. Trimming removed 0 bases at V and 4 bases at J, with 12 bases between. CDR3 size: 15 residues. Germline CDR1 LGHNA, CDR2 YSLEER. CDR3 bases: TGCGCCAGCAGCCAAGAACGTGAGCCCTCCTATGGCTACACCTTC. Protein: CASSQEREPSYGYTF.

This clone was counted between two and nine times. The chain employs TRBV18 and TRBJ1-5; 8 nucleotides align to TRBD1. CDR1 and CDR2 from the germline V gene are KGHSH and LQKENI. V shed 2 bases, J shed 6 bases, and the junction held 6 bases outside the gene matches. CDR3 length equals 15 residues. CDR3 nucleotide sequence: TGTGCCAGCTCACCATCCGGGACAGGCGGTCAGCCCCAGCATTTT. Protein: CASSPSGTGGQPQHF.

A few counts support this clone. The J gene is TRBJ2-5, the V gene TRBV5-1; 16 bases are shared with TRBD2. The J segment lost 5 bases and the V segment lost 1 base, leaving 8 bases of the junction unmatched. This CDR3 contains 18 residues. Per the germline V gene, CDR1 is SGHRS and CDR2 is YFSETQ. CDR3 residues: CASSLLGTSGGGRETQYF. Written as DNA, the CDR3 is TGCGCCAGCAGCTTGCTCGGGACTAGCGGGGGGGGCCGGGAGACCCAGTACTTC.

This rearrangement joins TRBV7-2 to TRBJ1-2; D is unclear. From germline, CDR1 is SGHTA and CDR2 FQGNSA. V was cut by 2 bases and J by 2 bases, with 9 bases left in between. The CDR3 spans 14 residues. The DNA for the CDR3 is TGTGCCAGCAGCTTACGCCAGGACAACTATGGCTACACCTTC. This gives the protein CASSLRQDNYGYTF.

The chain carries TRBV7-2 and TRBJ2-2; the match to TRBD1 covers 8 bases. The V gene end was trimmed by 3 bases and the J gene end by 5 bases; junction bases not matched to a gene: 2. This CDR3 has 14 amino acids. Germline loops: CDR1 SGHTA, CDR2 FQGNSA. The chain's CDR3 is CASSFYRGTGELFF. In DNA form, the CDR3 reads TGTGCCAGCAGCTTCTACAGGGGGACCGGGGAGCTGTTTTTT. Complete variable domain (other parts from reference TRBV7-2 and TRBJ2-2): GAGVSQSPSNKVTEKGKDVELRCDPISGHTALYWYRQSLGQGLEFLIYFQGNSAPDKSGLPSDRFSAERTGGSVSTLTIQRTQQEDSAVYLCASSFYRGTGELFFGEGSRLTVL.

The chain joins TRBV7-3 to TRBJ2-3; 7 bases align to TRBD2. The CDR3 totals 15 residues. V was clipped by 6 bases and J by 4 bases; unmatched bases: 10. The germline V gene encodes CDR1 SGHTA and CDR2 FQGTGA. The CDR3 region has the DNA TGTGCCAGCAGGTTTGGACTAGAAGTGGCAGATACGCAGTATTTT. This sequence encodes CASRFGLEVADTQYF.

This clone was recorded once. The chain joins TRBV6-5 to TRBJ1-1; no firm D call. Germline CDR1 is MNHEY and CDR2 is SVGAGI. The CDR3 is made up of 13 amino acids. V was pared by 1 base and J by 1 base, with 4 bases between. The CDR3, as DNA: TGTGCCAGCAGTTACTTCCAGAACACTGAAGCTTTCTTT. It is translated as CASSYFQNTEAFF.

The V and J genes are TRBV21-1 and TRBJ1-5. TRBV21-1 is recorded as a pseudogene. The CDR3 consists of 18 residues. CDR3 in DNA: TGTGCCAGCAGCAATCCCCAACACCCGGCGGGGATGGGTCAGCCCCAGCATTTT. It is translated as CASSNPQHPAGMGQPQHF.

This sequence joins TRBV7-9 and TRBJ1-4; D is possibly TRBD1 (5 bases). Trimming left V 8 bases short and J 10 bases short, with 23 bases between. CDR3 length: 15 residues. In germline, CDR1 is SEHNR, CDR2 FQNEAQ (reference sequence). DNA of the CDR3: TGTGCCAGCGCATCCCTCGTAGCGGAGGGGCCAAAACTGTTTTTT. The encoded protein is CASASLVAEGPKLFF.